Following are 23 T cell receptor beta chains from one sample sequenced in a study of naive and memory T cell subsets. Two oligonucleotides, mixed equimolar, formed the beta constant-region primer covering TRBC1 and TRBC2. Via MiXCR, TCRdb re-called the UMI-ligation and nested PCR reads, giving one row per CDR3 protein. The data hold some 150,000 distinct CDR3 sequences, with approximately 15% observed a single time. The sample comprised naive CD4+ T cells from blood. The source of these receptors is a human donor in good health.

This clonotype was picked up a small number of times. CDR3 in amino acids: CATSRAGTGNTEAFF. CDR3 nucleotides: TGTGCCACCAGCAGAGCCGGGACGGGGAACACTGAAGCTTTCTTT. The chain recombines TRBV15 with TRBJ1-1; a weak D match, TRBD1 (5 bases). The CDR3 consists of 15 residues. CDR1 and CDR2 from the germline V gene are LNHNV and YYDKDF (reference sequence). The V end lost 1 base, the J end lost 1 base, and 10 bases lay between the germline ends.

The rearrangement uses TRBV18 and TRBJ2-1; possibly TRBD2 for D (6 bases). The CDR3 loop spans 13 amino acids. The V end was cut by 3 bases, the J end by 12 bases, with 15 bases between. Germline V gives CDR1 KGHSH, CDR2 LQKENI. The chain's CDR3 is CASSPPSSDVQFF. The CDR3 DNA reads TGTGCCAGCTCACCCCCCTCTAGCGACGTGCAGTTCTTC.

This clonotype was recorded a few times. CDR3 protein: CSARDSRRVYEKLFF. CDR3 in DNA: TGCAGTGCTAGAGATTCTCGCAGGGTATACGAAAAACTGTTTTTT. The chain employs TRBV20-1 and TRBJ1-4; weak D call: TRBD1 (5 bases). Germline lookup yields CDR1 DFQATT and CDR2 SNEGSKA (reference sequence). The V gene lost 0 bases and the J gene lost 8 bases, with 16 bases spanning the gap. The CDR3 length is 15 residues.

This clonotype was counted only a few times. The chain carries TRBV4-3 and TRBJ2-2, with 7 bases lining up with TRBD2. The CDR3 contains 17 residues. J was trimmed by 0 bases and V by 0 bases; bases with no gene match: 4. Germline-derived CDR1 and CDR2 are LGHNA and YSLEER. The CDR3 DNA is TGCGCCAGCAGCCAAGAAGCCAGCGGGGCGAACACCGGGGAGCTGTTTTTT. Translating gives CASSQEASGANTGELFF.

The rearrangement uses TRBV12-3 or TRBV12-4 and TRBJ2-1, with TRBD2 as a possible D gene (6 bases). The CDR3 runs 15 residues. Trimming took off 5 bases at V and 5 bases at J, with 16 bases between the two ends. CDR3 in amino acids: CASSPRGGANNEQFF. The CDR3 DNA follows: TGTGCCAGCAGTCCCCGCGGAGGGGCCAACAATGAGCAGTTCTTC.

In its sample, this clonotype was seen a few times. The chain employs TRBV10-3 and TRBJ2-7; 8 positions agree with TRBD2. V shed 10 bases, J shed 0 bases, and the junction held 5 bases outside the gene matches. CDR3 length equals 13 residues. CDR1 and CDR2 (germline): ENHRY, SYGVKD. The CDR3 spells CATTSGFSYEQYF. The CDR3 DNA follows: TGTGCCACCACTAGCGGATTCTCCTACGAGCAGTACTTC.

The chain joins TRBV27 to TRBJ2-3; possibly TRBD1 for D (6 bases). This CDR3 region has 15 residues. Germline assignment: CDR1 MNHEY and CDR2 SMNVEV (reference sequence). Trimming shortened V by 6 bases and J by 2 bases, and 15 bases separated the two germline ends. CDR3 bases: TGTGCCAGCAGGGTCGAGGGGGTGTTCACAGATACGCAGTATTTT. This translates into CASRVEGVFTDTQYF.

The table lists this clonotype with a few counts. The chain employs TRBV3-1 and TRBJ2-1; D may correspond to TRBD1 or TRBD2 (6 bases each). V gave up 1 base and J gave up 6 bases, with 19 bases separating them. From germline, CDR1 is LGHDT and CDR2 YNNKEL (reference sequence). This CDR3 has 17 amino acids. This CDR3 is CASSQGAFGGAGNEQFF. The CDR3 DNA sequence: TGTGCCAGCAGCCAAGGTGCATTCGGGGGCGCGGGCAATGAGCAGTTCTTC.

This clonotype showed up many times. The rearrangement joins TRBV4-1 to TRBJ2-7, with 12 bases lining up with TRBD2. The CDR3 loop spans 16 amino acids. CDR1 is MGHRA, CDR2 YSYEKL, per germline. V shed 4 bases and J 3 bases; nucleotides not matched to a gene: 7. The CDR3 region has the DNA TGCGCCAGCAGCCGAATACTAGCGGGAGGCGTCTACGAGCAGTACTTC. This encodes CASSRILAGGVYEQYF.

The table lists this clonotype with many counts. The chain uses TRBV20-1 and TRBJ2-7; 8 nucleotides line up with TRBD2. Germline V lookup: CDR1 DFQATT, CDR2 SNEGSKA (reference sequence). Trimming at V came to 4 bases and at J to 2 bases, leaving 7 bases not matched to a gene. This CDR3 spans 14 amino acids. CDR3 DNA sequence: TGCAGTGCTATCCCGGGAGGGCCTGCCTACGAGCAGTACTTC. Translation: CSAIPGGPAYEQYF.

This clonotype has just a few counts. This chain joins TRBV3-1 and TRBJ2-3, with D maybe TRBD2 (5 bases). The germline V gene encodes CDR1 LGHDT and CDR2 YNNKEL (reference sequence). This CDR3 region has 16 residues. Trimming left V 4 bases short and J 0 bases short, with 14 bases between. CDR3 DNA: TGTGCCAGCAGCCCCTGGGTAGCGACTAGCACAGATACGCAGTATTTT. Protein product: CASSPWVATSTDTQYF.

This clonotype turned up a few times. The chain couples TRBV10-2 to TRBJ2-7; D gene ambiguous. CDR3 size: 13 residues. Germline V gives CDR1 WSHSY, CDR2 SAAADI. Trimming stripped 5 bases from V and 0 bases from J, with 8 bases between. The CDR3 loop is CASSLPGSYEQYF. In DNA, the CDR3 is TGCGCCAGCAGTCTGCCGGGCTCCTACGAGCAGTACTTC.

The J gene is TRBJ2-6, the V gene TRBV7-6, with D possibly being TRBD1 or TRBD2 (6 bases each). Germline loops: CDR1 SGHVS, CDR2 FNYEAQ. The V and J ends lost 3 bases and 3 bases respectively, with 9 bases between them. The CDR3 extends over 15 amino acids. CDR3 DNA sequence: TGTGCCAGCAGCTTCGGGGGCGGTGGGGCCAACGTCCTGACTTTC. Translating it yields CASSFGGGGANVLTF.

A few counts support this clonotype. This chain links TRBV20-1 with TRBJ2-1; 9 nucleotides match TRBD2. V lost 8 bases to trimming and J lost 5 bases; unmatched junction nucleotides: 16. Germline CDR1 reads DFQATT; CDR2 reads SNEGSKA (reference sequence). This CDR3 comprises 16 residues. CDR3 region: CSCTAGAGGPNNEQFF. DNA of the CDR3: TGCAGTTGCACCGCGGGGGCGGGAGGGCCCAACAATGAGCAGTTCTTC.

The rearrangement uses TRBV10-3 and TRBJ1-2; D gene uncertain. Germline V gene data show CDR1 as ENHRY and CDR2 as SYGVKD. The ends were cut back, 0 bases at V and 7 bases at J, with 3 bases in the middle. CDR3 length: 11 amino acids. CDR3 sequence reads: CAISESSGYTF. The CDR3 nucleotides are TGTGCCATCAGTGAGTCCTCTGGCTACACCTTC.

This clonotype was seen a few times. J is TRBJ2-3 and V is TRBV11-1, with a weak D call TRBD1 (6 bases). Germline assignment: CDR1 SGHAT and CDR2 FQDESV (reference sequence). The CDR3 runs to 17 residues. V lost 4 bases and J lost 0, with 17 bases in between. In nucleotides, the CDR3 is TGTGCCAGCAGCTCGCCGTGGACAGATCGGAGCACAGATACGCAGTATTTT. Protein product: CASSSPWTDRSTDTQYF.

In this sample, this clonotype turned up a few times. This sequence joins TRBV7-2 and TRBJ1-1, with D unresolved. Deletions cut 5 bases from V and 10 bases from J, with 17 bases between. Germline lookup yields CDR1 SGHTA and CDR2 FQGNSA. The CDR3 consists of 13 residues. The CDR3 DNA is TGTGCCAGCAGCCCCGAAACCCTCACGGCAGCTTTCTTT. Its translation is CASSPETLTAAFF.

CDR3 nucleotide sequence: TGTGCCAGCAGTTGTGGCAGTGAAAAACTGTTTTTT. This translates into CASSCGSEKLFF. This chain joins TRBV12-3 or TRBV12-4 and TRBJ1-4; no clear D. V lost 4 bases to trimming and J lost 7 bases, with 7 bases between them. The CDR3 contains 12 residues.

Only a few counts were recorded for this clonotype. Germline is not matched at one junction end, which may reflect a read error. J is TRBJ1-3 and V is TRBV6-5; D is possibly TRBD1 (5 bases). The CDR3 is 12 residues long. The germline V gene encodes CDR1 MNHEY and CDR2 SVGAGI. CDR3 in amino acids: CASSHDQGPPQF. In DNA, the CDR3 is TGTGCCAGCAGTCACGACCAGGGCCCTCCCCAATTT.

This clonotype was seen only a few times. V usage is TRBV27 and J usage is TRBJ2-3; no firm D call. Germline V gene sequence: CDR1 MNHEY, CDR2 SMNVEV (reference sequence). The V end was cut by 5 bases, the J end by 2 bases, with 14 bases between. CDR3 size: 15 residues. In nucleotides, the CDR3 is TGTGCCAGCAGTCCCAACATGACTCCCACAGATACGCAGTATTTT. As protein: CASSPNMTPTDTQYF.

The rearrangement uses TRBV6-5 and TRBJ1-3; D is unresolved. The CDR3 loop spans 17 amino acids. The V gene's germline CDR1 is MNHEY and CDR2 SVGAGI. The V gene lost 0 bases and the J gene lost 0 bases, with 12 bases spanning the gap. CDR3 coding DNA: TGTGCCAGCAGTTACTCTGGGGTCGGGGACTCTGGAAACACCATATATTTT. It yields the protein CASSYSGVGDSGNTIYF.

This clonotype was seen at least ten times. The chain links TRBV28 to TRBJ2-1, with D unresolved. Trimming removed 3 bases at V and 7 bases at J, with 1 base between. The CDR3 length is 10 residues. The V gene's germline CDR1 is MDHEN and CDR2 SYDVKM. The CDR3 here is CASSLNEQFF. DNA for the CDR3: TGTGCCAGCAGTTTGAATGAGCAGTTCTTC.

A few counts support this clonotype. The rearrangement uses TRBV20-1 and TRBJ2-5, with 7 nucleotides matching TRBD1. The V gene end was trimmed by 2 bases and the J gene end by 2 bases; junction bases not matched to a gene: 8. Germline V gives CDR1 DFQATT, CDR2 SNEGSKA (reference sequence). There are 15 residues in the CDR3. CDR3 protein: CSARRGQRMQETQYF. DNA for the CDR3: TGCAGTGCTAGAAGGGGACAGCGGATGCAAGAGACCCAGTACTTC.